This TCR beta chain derives from a study of cytomegalovirus exposure and HLA in healthy donors. Study-wide results and limits: A few chains tied to CMV proved CMV antigen-specific in vitro. Rare sequences made up most TCRs, while some public TCRs were found in many donors.

Both 60 Vbeta primers and 13 Jbeta primers went into the PCR. The assay was immunoSEQ multiplex PCR, and TCRdb's table has in-frame clones only and misses some. This table has some 210,000 clones, around 87% appearing once. Germline CDR1 and CDR2: SNHLY and FYNNEI. This CDR3 is built from 11 residues. Trimming removed 4 bases from V and 7 bases from J, with 6 bases in between. This clone was seen once. Its target is not known. The chain has TRBV2 and TRBJ2-3; no clear D gene. The sample consisted of PBMCs. The receptor's source is a man in his thirties or forties in good health and CMV-seronegative. CDR3 protein: CASSAPYTQYF. For the CDR3, the DNA is TGTGCCAGCAGTGCCCCATATACGCAGTATTTT.